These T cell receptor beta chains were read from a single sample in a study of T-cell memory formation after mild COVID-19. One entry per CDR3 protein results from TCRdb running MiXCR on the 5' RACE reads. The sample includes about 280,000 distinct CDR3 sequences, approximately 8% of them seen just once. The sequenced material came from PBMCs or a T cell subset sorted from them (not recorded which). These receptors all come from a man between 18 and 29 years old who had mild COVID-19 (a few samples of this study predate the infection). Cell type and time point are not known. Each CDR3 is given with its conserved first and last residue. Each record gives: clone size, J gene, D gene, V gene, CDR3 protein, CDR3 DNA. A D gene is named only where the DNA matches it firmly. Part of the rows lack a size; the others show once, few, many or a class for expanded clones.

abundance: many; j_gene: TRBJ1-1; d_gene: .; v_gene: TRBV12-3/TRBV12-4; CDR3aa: CASSLNSQVTEAFF; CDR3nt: TGTGCCAGCAGTTTGAACAGTCAAGTCACTGAAGCTTTCTTT
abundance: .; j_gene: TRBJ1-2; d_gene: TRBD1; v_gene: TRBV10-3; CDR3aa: CAISANRDRGHDTF; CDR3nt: TGTGCCATCAGTGCCAACCGGGACAGGGGGCACGACACCTTC
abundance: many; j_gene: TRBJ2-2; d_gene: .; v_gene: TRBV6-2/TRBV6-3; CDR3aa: CASGSLRAGELFF; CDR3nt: TGTGCCAGCGGTTCCCTGAGGGCCGGGGAGCTGTTTTTT
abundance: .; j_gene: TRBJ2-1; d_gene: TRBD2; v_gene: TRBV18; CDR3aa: CASSPLFPSGNNEQFF; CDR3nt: TGTGCCAGCTCACCACTCTTCCCTAGCGGCAACAATGAGCAGTTCTTC
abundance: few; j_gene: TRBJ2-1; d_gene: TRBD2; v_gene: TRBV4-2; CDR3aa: CASSPGLAGDDEQFF; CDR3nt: TGTGCCAGCAGCCCGGGACTAGCGGGGGATGATGAGCAGTTCTTC
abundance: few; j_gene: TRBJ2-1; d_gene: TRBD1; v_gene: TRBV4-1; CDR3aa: CASSQARQGARNEQFF; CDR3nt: TGCGCCAGCAGCCAAGCTCGACAGGGGGCGCGAAATGAGCAGTTCTTC
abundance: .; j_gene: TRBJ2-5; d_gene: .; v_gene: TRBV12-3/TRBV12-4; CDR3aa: CASSGQLHQTQYF; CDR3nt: TGTGCCAGCAGTGGACAGCTGCATCAGACCCAGTACTTC
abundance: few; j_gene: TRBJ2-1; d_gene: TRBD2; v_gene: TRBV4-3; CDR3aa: CASSRRVLAGASYNEQFF; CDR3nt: TGCGCCAGCAGCCGAAGGGTTCTAGCGGGGGCCTCCTACAATGAGCAGTTCTTC
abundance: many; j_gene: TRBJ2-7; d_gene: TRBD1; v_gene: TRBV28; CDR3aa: CASRTQGARAYEQYF; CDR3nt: TGTGCCAGCAGGACCCAGGGGGCCAGGGCCTACGAGCAGTACTTC
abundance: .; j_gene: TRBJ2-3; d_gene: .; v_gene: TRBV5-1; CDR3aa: CASSLGDRLTDTQYF; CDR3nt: TGCGCCAGCAGCTTGGGGGACCGACTGACAGATACGCAGTATTTT
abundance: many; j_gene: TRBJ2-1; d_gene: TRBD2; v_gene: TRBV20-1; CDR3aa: CSAASRGYYNEQFF; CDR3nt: TGCAGTGCCGCTTCGCGGGGGTATTACAATGAGCAGTTCTTC
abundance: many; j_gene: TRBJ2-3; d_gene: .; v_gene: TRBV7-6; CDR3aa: CASSFGGSDTQYF; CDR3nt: TGTGCCAGCAGCTTCGGGGGATCAGATACGCAGTATTTT
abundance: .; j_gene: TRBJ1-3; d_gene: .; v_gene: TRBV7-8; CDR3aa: CASSLRGYGNTIYF; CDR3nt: TGTGCCAGCAGCTTACGGGGCTACGGAAACACCATATATTTT
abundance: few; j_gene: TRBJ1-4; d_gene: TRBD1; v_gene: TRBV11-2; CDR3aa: CASSRQGMFVTNEKLFF; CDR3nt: TGTGCCAGCAGCAGACAGGGAATGTTCGTTACTAATGAAAAACTGTTTTTT
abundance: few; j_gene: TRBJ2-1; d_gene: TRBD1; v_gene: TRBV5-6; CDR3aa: CASSLGQGVSNEQFF; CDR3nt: TGTGCCAGCAGCCTCGGACAGGGAGTTTCCAATGAGCAGTTCTTC
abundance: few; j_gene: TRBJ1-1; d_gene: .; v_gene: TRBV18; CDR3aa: CASSIGSVGYTEAFF; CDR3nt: TGTGCCAGCTCCATCGGGTCAGTGGGCTACACTGAAGCTTTCTTT
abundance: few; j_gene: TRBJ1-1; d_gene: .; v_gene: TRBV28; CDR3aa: CASYPRGLNTEAFF; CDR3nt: TGTGCCAGCTATCCCAGGGGATTGAACACTGAAGCTTTCTTT
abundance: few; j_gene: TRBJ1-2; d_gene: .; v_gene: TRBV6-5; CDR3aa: CASSTAPGLMGYTF; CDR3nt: TGTGCCAGCAGTACAGCCCCGGGCCTCATGGGCTACACCTTC
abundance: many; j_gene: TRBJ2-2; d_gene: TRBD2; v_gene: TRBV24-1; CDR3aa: CATSDLPGLAGVTTGGELFF; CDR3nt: TGTGCCACCAGTGATTTACCGGGACTAGCGGGTGTAACAACGGGCGGGGAGCTGTTTTTT
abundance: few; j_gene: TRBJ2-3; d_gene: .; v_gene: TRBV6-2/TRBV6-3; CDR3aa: CASSYASGDWTDTQYF; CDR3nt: TGTGCCAGCAGTTACGCTTCTGGGGATTGGACAGATACGCAGTATTTT
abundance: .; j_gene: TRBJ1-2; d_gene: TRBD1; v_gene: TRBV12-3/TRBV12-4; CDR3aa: CASSSSRDRQNCGYTF; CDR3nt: TGTGCCAGCAGTTCGAGCCGGGACAGGCAGAACTGTGGCTACACCTTC
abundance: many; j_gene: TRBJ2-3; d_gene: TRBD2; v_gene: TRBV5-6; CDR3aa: CASSLTSGTDTQYF; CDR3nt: TGTGCCAGCAGCTTGACTAGCGGAACAGATACGCAGTATTTT
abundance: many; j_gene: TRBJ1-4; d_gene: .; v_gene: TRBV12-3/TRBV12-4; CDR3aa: CASSFEGGSNEKLFF; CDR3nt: TGTGCCAGCAGTTTCGAAGGGGGAAGTAATGAAAAACTGTTTTTT
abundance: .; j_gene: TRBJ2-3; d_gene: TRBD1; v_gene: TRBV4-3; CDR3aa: CASSQEHRGVRTDTQYF; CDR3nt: TGCGCCAGCAGCCAAGAGCACAGGGGCGTGAGAACAGATACGCAGTATTTT
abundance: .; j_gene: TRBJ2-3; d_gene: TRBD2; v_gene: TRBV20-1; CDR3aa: CSVSGGGPDTQYF; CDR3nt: TGCAGTGTTTCGGGGGGGGGCCCCGATACGCAGTATTTT
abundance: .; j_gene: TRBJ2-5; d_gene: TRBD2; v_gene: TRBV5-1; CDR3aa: CASSLGLAGGPGETQYF; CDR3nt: TGCGCCAGCAGCTTGGGGCTAGCGGGGGGGCCTGGAGAGACCCAGTACTTC
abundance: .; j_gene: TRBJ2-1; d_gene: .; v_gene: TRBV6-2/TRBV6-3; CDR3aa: CASSYRAFSYNEQFF; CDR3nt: TGTGCCAGCAGTTATCGTGCATTCTCCTACAATGAGCAGTTCTTC
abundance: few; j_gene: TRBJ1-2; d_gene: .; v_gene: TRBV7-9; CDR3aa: CASSFQGQFFYGYTF; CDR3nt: TGTGCCAGCAGCTTCCAAGGACAGTTCTTCTATGGCTACACCTTC
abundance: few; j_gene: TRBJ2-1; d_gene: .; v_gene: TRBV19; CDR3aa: CASRKGDEQFF; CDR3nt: TGTGCCAGTAGGAAGGGGGATGAGCAGTTCTTC
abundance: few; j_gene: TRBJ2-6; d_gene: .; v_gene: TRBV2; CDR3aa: CASADWSSGANVLTF; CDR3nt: TGTGCCAGCGCCGACTGGAGCTCTGGGGCCAACGTCCTGACTTTC
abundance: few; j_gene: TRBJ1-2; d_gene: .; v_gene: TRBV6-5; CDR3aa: CASARGVDYGYTF; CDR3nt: TGTGCCAGCGCCCGTGGGGTTGACTATGGCTACACCTTC
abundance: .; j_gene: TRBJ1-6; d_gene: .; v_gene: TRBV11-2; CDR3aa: CASSESGPSPLHF; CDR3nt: TGTGCCAGCAGCGAATCCGGGCCTTCACCCCTCCACTTT
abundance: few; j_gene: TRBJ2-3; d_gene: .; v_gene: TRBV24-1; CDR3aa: CATGGDKDTDTQYF; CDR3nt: TGTGCCACCGGGGGAGATAAAGACACAGATACGCAGTATTTT